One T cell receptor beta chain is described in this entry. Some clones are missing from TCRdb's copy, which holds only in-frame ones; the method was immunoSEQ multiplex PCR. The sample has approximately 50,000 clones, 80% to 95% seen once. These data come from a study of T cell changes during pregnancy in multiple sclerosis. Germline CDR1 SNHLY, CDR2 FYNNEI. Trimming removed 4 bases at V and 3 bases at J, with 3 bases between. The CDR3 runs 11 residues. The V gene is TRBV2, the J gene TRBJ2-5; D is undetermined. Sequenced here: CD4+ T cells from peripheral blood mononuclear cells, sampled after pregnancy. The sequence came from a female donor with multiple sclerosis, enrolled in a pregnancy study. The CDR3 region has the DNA TGTGCCAGCAGTGGAGAAGAGACCCAGTACTTC. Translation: CASSGEETQYF.